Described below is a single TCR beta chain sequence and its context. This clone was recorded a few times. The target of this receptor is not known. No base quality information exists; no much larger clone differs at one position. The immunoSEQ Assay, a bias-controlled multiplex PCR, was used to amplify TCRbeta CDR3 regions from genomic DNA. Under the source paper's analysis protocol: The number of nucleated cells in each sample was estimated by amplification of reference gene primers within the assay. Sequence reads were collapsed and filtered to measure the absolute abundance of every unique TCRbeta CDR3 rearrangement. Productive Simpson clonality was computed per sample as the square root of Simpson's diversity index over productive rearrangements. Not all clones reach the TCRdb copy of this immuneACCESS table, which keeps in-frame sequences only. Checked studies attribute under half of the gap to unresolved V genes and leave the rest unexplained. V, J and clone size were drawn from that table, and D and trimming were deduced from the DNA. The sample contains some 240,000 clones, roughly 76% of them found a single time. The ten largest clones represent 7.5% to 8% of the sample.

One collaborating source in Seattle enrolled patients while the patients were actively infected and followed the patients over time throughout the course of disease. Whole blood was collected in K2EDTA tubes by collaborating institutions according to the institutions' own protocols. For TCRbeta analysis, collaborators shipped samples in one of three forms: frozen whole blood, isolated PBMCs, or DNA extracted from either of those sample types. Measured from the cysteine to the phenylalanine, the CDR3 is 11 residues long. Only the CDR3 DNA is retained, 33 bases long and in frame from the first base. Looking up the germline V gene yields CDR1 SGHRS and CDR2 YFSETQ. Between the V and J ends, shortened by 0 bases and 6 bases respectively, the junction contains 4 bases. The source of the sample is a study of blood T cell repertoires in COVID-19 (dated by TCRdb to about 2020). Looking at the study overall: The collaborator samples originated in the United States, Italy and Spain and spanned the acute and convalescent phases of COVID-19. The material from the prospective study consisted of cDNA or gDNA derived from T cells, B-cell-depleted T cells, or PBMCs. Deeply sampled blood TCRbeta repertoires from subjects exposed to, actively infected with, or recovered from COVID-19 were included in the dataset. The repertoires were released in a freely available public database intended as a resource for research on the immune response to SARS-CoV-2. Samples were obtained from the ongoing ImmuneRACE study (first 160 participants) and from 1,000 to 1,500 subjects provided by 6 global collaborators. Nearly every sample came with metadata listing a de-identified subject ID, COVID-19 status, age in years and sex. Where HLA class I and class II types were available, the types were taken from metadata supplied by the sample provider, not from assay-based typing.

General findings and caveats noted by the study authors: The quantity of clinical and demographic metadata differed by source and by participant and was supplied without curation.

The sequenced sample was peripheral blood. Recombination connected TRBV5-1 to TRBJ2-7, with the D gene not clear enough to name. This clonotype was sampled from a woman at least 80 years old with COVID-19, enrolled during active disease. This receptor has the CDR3 CASSLGAEQYF. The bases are TGCGCCAGCAGCTTGGGGGCCGAGCAGTACTTC. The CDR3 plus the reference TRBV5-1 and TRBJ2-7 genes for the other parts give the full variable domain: KAGVTQTPRYLIKTRGQQVTLSCSPISGHRSVSWYQQTPGQGLQFLFEYFSETQRNKGNFPGRFSGRQFSNSRSEMNVSTLELGDSALYLCASSLGAEQYFGPGTRLTVT.